This record concerns one TCR beta chain sequence. This record comes from a study of blood T cell repertoires in COVID-19. Turning to the study itself: Sites across the United States, Italy and Spain contributed samples from acute and convalescent COVID-19.

This CDR3 is 13 amino acids long. V gave up 7 bases and J gave up 3 bases, with 10 bases separating them. CDR1 and CDR2 from the germline V gene are ENHRY and SYGVKD. Method: immunoSEQ multiplex PCR; TCRdb's copy keeps in-frame clones and lacks some. The sample shows around 220,000 clones, approximately 86% of them seen only once. This TCR came from a woman aged 45-65 years with acute COVID-19. What was sequenced was PBMCs or T cells enriched from blood (not recorded which). The chain combines TRBV10-3 with TRBJ1-5; a weak D match, TRBD1 (6 bases). The CDR3 DNA sequence: TGTGCCATCAATCAGGGGATCAATCAGCCCCAGCATTTT. It encodes CAINQGINQPQHF.